The clone carrying this T cell receptor beta chain was found a few times. The data are from a study of blood T cell repertoires in COVID-19. Here immunoSEQ multiplex PCR was the method, and the copy in TCRdb shows in-frame clones only, minus some. The sample shows 300,000 to 450,000 clones, about 89% of them seen only once. V lost 2 bases to trimming and J lost 7 bases, with 9 bases between them. CDR3 length: 14 amino acids. From germline, CDR1 is KGHSH and CDR2 LQKENI. Seattle-derived patients entered the study during active infection and were followed longitudinally. The origin of this receptor is an older woman with COVID-19, enrolled during active disease. The sample taken for sequencing was peripheral blood. The chain has TRBV18 and TRBJ1-6; D is uncertain. The CDR3 is CASSPGQNNSPLHF. The CDR3 DNA is TGTGCCAGCTCACCAGGTCAGAACAATTCACCCCTCCACTTT.